The present T cell receptor (beta chain) was sequenced within a study of blood T cell repertoires in COVID-19. Study information: Acute and convalescent COVID-19 samples came from the United States, Italy and Spain. From T cells, B-cell-depleted T cells, or PBMCs came the material, which was cDNA or gDNA.

The CDR3 sequence is 13 residues long. The germline gives CDR1 MNHNY, CDR2 SVGAGI (reference sequence). Trimming cost V 7 bases and J 5 bases, with 15 bases left between them. In the study's own analysis: The authors estimated nucleated cell counts from reference gene primer amplification. The data were produced by immunoSEQ multiplex PCR, yet TCRdb's version contains in-frame clones alone and is incomplete. That table supplies the V and J calls and clone size; D and trimming were determined from the DNA. The table shows 130,000 to 150,000 clones, with approximately 87% occurring only once. In its sample, this clone was seen once.

This rearrangement joins TRBV6-6 to TRBJ2-7, with a tentative D call TRBD2 (5 bases). This receptor was obtained from a woman aged 45 to 65 with active or convalescent COVID-19. Material: peripheral blood. The DNA for the CDR3 is TGTGCCAGCAACGTAAGAGGGAGCCACGAGCAGTACTTC. This sequence encodes CASNVRGSHEQYF.